Below are 21 T cell receptor beta chains sequenced from a single sample in a study of blood T cell repertoires in COVID-19. TCRdb's copy holds only in-frame clones and misses some; the assay was immunoSEQ multiplex PCR. The sample has approximately 530,000 clones, 85% to 90% seen once. Sequences were obtained from peripheral blood. The receptors originated from a woman between 45 and 60 years old with COVID-19, enrolled during active disease.

The CDR3 sequence: CAISPGDIGYTF. The CDR3 DNA follows: TGTGCCATCAGCCCCGGGGATATCGGCTACACCTTC. The chain recombines TRBV10-3 with TRBJ1-2, with unresolved D. V was pared by 6 bases and J by 8 bases, with 13 bases between. Per the germline V gene, CDR1 is ENHRY and CDR2 is SYGVKD. The CDR3 is 12 amino acids.

This clone was picked up a small number of times. V gene TRBV3-1 (or the pseudogene TRBV3-2) combines with J gene TRBJ1-6; maybe TRBD1 (5 bases). V was clipped by 1 base and J by 13 bases, with 14 bases between them. The CDR3 totals 14 residues. Germline loops: CDR1 LGHDT, CDR2 YNNKEL (reference sequence). The CDR3 here is CASSQVGAQDPLHF. The DNA of the CDR3 is TGTGCCAGCAGCCAAGTTGGGGCCCAAGATCCCCTCCACTTT.

The rearrangement links TRBV7-2 to TRBJ1-2; 7 nucleotides agree with TRBD1. The CDR3 is 15 amino acids. Per the germline V gene, CDR1 is SGHTA and CDR2 is FQGNSA. V lost 5 bases and J lost 5; bases outside the gene matches: 11. In DNA, the CDR3 is TGTGCCAGCAGCCGTCTAACCCAGGGGGTATATGGCTACACCTTC. Translation: CASSRLTQGVYGYTF.

DNA of the CDR3: TGTGCCAGCAGTGGCGATGACAGGGCAACTCAGCCCCAGCATTTT. Amino acid sequence: CASSGDDRATQPQHF. This chain connects TRBV2 to TRBJ1-5, with 7 bases matching TRBD1. V lost 4 bases and J lost 6; bases outside the gene matches: 9. Germline values: CDR1 SNHLY, CDR2 FYNNEI. This CDR3 contains 15 residues. Supplemented by reference TRBV2 and TRBJ1-5, the full variable domain reads EPEVTQTPSHQVTQMGQEVILRCVPISNHLYFYWYRQILGQKVEFLVSFYNNEISEKSEIFDDQFSVERPDGSNFTLKIRSTKLEDSAMYFCASSGDDRATQPQHFGDGTRLSIL.

V gene TRBV28 combines with J gene TRBJ2-1, with TRBD2 matching 11 bases. This CDR3 has 17 residues. V shed 5 bases, J shed 2 bases, and the junction held 8 bases outside the gene matches. The germline V gene has CDR1 MDHEN and CDR2 SYDVKM. CDR3 nucleotides: TGTGCCAGCAGTCCACCCACTAGCGGGGGCCCCTACAATGAGCAGTTCTTC. It encodes CASSPPTSGGPYNEQFF. Drawing the rest from reference TRBV28 and TRBJ2-1, the complete variable domain is DVKVTQSSRYLVKRTGEKVFLECVQDMDHENMFWYRQDPGLGLRLIYFSYDVKMKEKGDIPEGYSVSREKKERFSLILESASTNQTSMYLCASSPPTSGGPYNEQFFGPGTRLTVL.

Points on this clone: Other DNA sequences of this sample code for an identical CDR3. The gene calls are TRBV9 and TRBJ2-7, with 10 positions matching TRBD1. CDR1 and CDR2 from the germline V gene are SGDLS and YYNGEE. CDR3 length: 14 amino acids. V lost 0 bases to trimming and J lost 4 bases; unmatched junction nucleotides: 1. DNA for the CDR3: TGTGCCAGCAGCGTAGAGGACAGGGGGTACGAGCAGTACTTC. Encoded protein: CASSVEDRGYEQYF. The full variable domain, rest sourced from reference TRBV9 and TRBJ2-7, is DSGVTQTPKHLITATGQRVTLRCSPRSGDLSVYWYQQSLDQGLQFLIQYYNGEERAKGNILERFSAQQFPDLHSELNLSSLELGDSALYFCASSVEDRGYEQYFGPGTRLTVT.

The CDR3 region is CASSDPEGQGGLSEQYF. The CDR3 DNA follows: TGTGCCAGCAGTGACCCCGAAGGACAGGGTGGTTTAAGCGAGCAGTACTTC. V is TRBV9 and J is TRBJ2-7; 8 bases match TRBD1. V was pared by 5 bases and J by 6 bases, with 19 bases of the junction left unmatched. CDR1 is SGDLS and CDR2 is YYNGEE in the germline V gene. The CDR3 consists of 17 residues.

The rearrangement uses TRBV5-1 and TRBJ1-3; no clear D. Trimming removed 0 bases from V and 6 bases from J, with 4 bases in between. Germline V lookup: CDR1 SGHRS, CDR2 YFSETQ. This CDR3 has 12 amino acids. The CDR3 sequence: CASSLDKNTIYF. The CDR3 coding sequence is TGCGCCAGCAGCTTGGACAAAAACACCATATATTTT. The entire variable domain, with the rest obtained from reference TRBV5-1 and TRBJ1-3, is as follows: KAGVTQTPRYLIKTRGQQVTLSCSPISGHRSVSWYQQTPGQGLQFLFEYFSETQRNKGNFPGRFSGRQFSNSRSEMNVSTLELGDSALYLCASSLDKNTIYFGEGSWLTVV.

J is TRBJ2-7 and V is TRBV6-1; 9 nucleotides agree with TRBD2. With 2 bases clipped from V and 5 bases from J, the junction kept 4 bases outside the gene matches. The CDR3 spans 14 residues. Germline values: CDR1 MNHNS, CDR2 SASEGT. The CDR3 here is CASSERLAGHEQYF. CDR3 sequence (DNA): TGTGCCAGCAGTGAAAGGCTAGCGGGGCACGAGCAGTACTTC.

The CDR3 region is CASSDSARLSYEQYF. CDR3 in DNA: TGTGCCAGCAGCGACTCGGCGCGACTTAGCTACGAGCAGTACTTC. This chain links TRBV27 with TRBJ2-7, with unresolved D. The V end was cut by 6 bases, the J end by 3 bases, with 18 bases between. This CDR3 region has 15 residues. Germline CDR1 reads MNHEY; CDR2 reads SMNVEV (reference sequence).

The chain combines TRBV18 with TRBJ2-2; 9 nucleotides align to TRBD1. This CDR3 comprises 16 residues. Germline CDR1 is KGHSH and CDR2 is LQKENI. J gave up 6 bases and V 3 bases, and 8 bases lay outside the gene matches. In DNA form, the CDR3 reads TGTGCCAGCTCACCTCAGGGACAGGGAAATTCCGGGGAGCTGTTTTTT. It translates to CASSPQGQGNSGELFF.

The chain combines TRBV5-1 with TRBJ1-3; D is perhaps TRBD1 (6 bases). Germline V gives CDR1 SGHRS, CDR2 YFSETQ. This CDR3 is 16 amino acids long. The V and J ends lost 0 bases and 4 bases respectively, with 14 bases between them. Here the CDR3 DNA reads TGCGCCAGCAGCTTGGGACTCTCCAGGGGCGGAAACACCATATATTTT. This gives the protein CASSLGLSRGGNTIYF. Looking up the rest from reference TRBV5-1 and TRBJ1-3 gives the full variable domain: KAGVTQTPRYLIKTRGQQVTLSCSPISGHRSVSWYQQTPGQGLQFLFEYFSETQRNKGNFPGRFSGRQFSNSRSEMNVSTLELGDSALYLCASSLGLSRGGNTIYFGEGSWLTVV.

This chain joins TRBV20-1 and TRBJ2-1; D may be TRBD1 (6 bases). The V end was cut by 2 bases, the J end by 12 bases, with 11 bases between. From germline, CDR1 is DFQATT and CDR2 SNEGSKA (reference sequence). The CDR3 contains 11 residues. The CDR3 DNA follows: TGCAGTGCTAGACTTCAGGGGTTGCAGTTCTTC. Translated: CSARLQGLQFF.

The rearrangement links TRBV11-2 to TRBJ2-1; TRBD2 aligns across 13 bases. Germline CDR1 and CDR2: SGHAT and FQNNGV. The CDR3 covers 15 residues. The V and J ends lost 5 bases and 6 bases, in that order; junction bases with no gene match: 4. CDR3 nucleotide sequence: TGTGCCAGCAGCCTACGGACTAGCGGGGGCAATGAGCAGTTCTTC. This translates into CASSLRTSGGNEQFF.

V usage is TRBV11-2 and J usage is TRBJ2-7; D is perhaps TRBD1 (6 bases). CDR3 size: 14 residues. Deletions cut 3 bases from V and 5 bases from J, with 14 bases between. CDR1 is SGHAT and CDR2 is FQNNGV in the germline V gene. This CDR3 reads CASSFTGRINEQYF. In nucleotides, the CDR3 is TGTGCCAGCAGCTTTACAGGGAGAATCAACGAGCAGTACTTC.

V gene TRBV5-1 combines with J gene TRBJ2-3; tentative D call: TRBD1 (6 bases). CDR3 length: 13 residues. CDR1 is SGHRS, CDR2 YFSETQ, per germline. V was cut by 6 bases and J by 7 bases, with 15 bases left in between. CDR3: CASTTDRLNTQYF. CDR3 in DNA: TGCGCCAGCACTACGGACAGACTAAATACGCAGTATTTT. Drawing the rest from reference TRBV5-1 and TRBJ2-3, the complete variable domain is KAGVTQTPRYLIKTRGQQVTLSCSPISGHRSVSWYQQTPGQGLQFLFEYFSETQRNKGNFPGRFSGRQFSNSRSEMNVSTLELGDSALYLCASTTDRLNTQYFGPGTRLTVL.

This rearrangement joins TRBV27 to TRBJ1-1; TRBD1 matches at 11 bases. The CDR3 covers 14 residues. Per germline, CDR1 MNHEY and CDR2 SMNVEV (reference sequence). The junction had 3 bases not matched to a gene; V was cut back by 3 bases and J by 6 bases. The CDR3 here is CASSFWTGGAEAFF. CDR3 nucleotides: TGTGCCAGCAGTTTTTGGACAGGGGGCGCTGAAGCTTTCTTT.

The gene calls are TRBV18 and TRBJ1-2; no clear D. CDR1 KGHSH and CDR2 LQKENI come from the germline V gene. Trimming took 3 bases from V and 0 from J, leaving 11 bases between them. This CDR3 has 15 residues. The CDR3 here is CASSPLSKANYGYTF. As DNA, the CDR3 is TGTGCCAGCTCACCGCTTAGTAAAGCTAACTATGGCTACACCTTC.

Worth noting for this clone: Other DNA sequences in this specimen translate into the identical CDR3. The chain joins TRBV9 to TRBJ1-5, with D perhaps matching TRBD1 (6 bases). Trimming took off 0 bases at V and 2 bases at J, with 6 bases between the two ends. Germline V gives CDR1 SGDLS, CDR2 YYNGEE. The CDR3 loop spans 14 amino acids. For the CDR3, the DNA is TGTGCCAGCAGCGTAGGACAGGGCAATCAGCCCCAGCATTTT. This sequence encodes CASSVGQGNQPQHF.

V usage is TRBV27 and J usage is TRBJ2-7; the D gene is possibly TRBD2 (5 bases). The CDR3 extends over 12 amino acids. Deletions cut 3 bases from V and 5 bases from J, with 8 bases between. Per germline, CDR1 MNHEY and CDR2 SMNVEV (reference sequence). The CDR3 sequence: CASSFSGNEQYF. In nucleotides, the CDR3 is TGTGCCAGCAGTTTTTCGGGAAACGAGCAGTACTTC.

V usage is TRBV11-2 and J usage is TRBJ2-7, with D unclear. V lost 1 base and J lost 5, with 9 bases in between. Per the germline V gene, CDR1 is SGHAT and CDR2 is FQNNGV. The CDR3 spans 13 residues. CDR3 loop: CASSLGLLDEQYF. CDR3 DNA sequence: TGTGCCAGCAGCTTAGGGCTGTTGGACGAGCAGTACTTC.